This section outlines one T cell receptor beta chain sequence together with its context. The data were taken from a study of blood T cell repertoires in COVID-19. Study-wide context: Samples of COVID-19 (acute and convalescent) were obtained from the United States, Italy and Spain.

The V end lost 7 bases, the J end lost 4 bases, and 13 bases lay between the germline ends. CDR3 length: 13 amino acids. Germline-derived CDR1 and CDR2 are MNHEY and SVGAGI. The authors' processing: Using reference gene primer amplification, nucleated cell counts were estimated. The repertoire was sequenced with immunoSEQ multiplex PCR; TCRdb's copy has only in-frame clones and lacks some. From that table come the V and J calls and clone size; the DNA was used to work out D and trimming. Of 200,000 to 250,000 clones in the sample, around 84% were seen once. This receptor was identified in a woman in her seventies with active or convalescent COVID-19. The sequenced sample was peripheral blood. The chain employs TRBV6-5 and TRBJ1-2; possibly TRBD1 for D (6 bases). CDR3 region: CASTRGHIYGYTF. The CDR3 nucleotides read TGTGCCAGCACGAGGGGACACATCTATGGCTACACCTTC.